Only one count was recorded for the clone carrying this T cell receptor beta chain. These data belong to a study of cytomegalovirus exposure and HLA in healthy donors. The data were produced by immunoSEQ multiplex PCR, yet TCRdb's version contains in-frame clones alone and is incomplete. Of 71,000 or so clones listed, about 94% were seen once; the top ten hold about 1.5%. The receptor was derived from a man between 18 and 29 years old in good health and CMV-seropositive. Material: PBMCs.

The CDR3: CASSSRGGTETQYF. The CDR3 nucleotides are TGTGCCAGCAGCTCCCGAGGCGGGACGGAGACCCAGTACTTC. The chain recombines TRBV13 with TRBJ2-5; tentative D call: TRBD2 (6 bases). The V end lost 4 bases, the J end lost 5 bases, and 14 bases lay between the germline ends. Looked up from germline, CDR1 is PRHDT and CDR2 is FYEKMQ (reference sequence). This CDR3 has 14 amino acids.